These 9 T cell receptor beta chains originate from one sample sequenced in a study of blood T cell repertoires in COVID-19. Repertoires were generated with immunoSEQ multiplex PCR, while TCRdb's copy carries only in-frame clones and drops some. Of about 400,000 clones detected, less than 90% appear once; the ten largest clones hold roughly 7.1%. Sequencing was done on a sample of peripheral blood. These receptors were collected from a woman aged 60-70 years with COVID-19, enrolled during active disease.

This clone was found a few times. V and J are TRBV5-1 and TRBJ1-5; a possible D gene is TRBD1 (6 bases). The CDR3 has 15 residues. V was shortened by 0 bases and J by 2 bases, with 9 bases between the two germline ends. Per germline, CDR1 SGHRS and CDR2 YFSETQ. The CDR3 coding sequence is TGCGCCAGCAGCTTGGCGGCAGGGGGCAATCAGCCCCAGCATTTT. Translating it yields CASSLAAGGNQPQHF.

This chain connects TRBV14 to TRBJ2-3; TRBD2 matches at 7 bases. The germline gives CDR1 SGHDN, CDR2 FVKESK. CDR3 length: 17 residues. Unmatched junction bases numbered 15, after V lost 4 bases and J lost 5 bases. CDR3 amino acids: CASSRLLAPDQQDTQYF. The CDR3 bases are TGTGCCAGCAGCCGCCTACTAGCGCCCGACCAACAAGATACGCAGTATTTT.

The chain uses TRBV3-1 (or the pseudogene TRBV3-2) and TRBJ2-5; 9 nucleotides align to TRBD2. CDR3 length: 15 amino acids. The germline V gene encodes CDR1 LGHDT and CDR2 YNNKEL (reference sequence). Trimming took 6 bases from V and 6 from J; bases not matched to a gene: 11. CDR3 amino acids: CASRQGGGGWKTQYF. The CDR3 DNA follows: TGTGCCAGCAGGCAGGGCGGGGGGGGGTGGAAGACCCAGTACTTC.

J is TRBJ1-5 and V is TRBV12-3 or TRBV12-4; D is ambiguous. This CDR3 comprises 13 residues. Trimming left V 3 bases short and J 0 bases short, with 3 bases between. The DNA for the CDR3 is TGTGCCAGCAGTTTCTCTAGCAATCAGCCCCAGCATTTT. This encodes CASSFSSNQPQHF.

V and J are TRBV6-5 and TRBJ2-7; 8 positions agree with TRBD1. The V gene end was trimmed by 4 bases and the J gene end by 4 bases; junction bases not matched to a gene: 9. The CDR3 runs to 15 residues. The V gene's germline CDR1 is MNHEY and CDR2 SVGAGI. The CDR3 region has the DNA TGTGCCAGCAGTTCCGTAGGACAGGGCTATTACGAGCAGTACTTC. The encoded protein is CASSSVGQGYYEQYF.

The chain couples TRBV7-3 to TRBJ2-1; 11 nucleotides match TRBD2. The junction had 1 base not matched to a gene; V was cut back by 2 bases and J by 4 bases. CDR3 length: 15 residues. Germline-derived CDR1 and CDR2 are SGHTA and FQGTGA. The CDR3 is CASSLVAGGYNEQFF. The CDR3 DNA reads TGTGCCAGCAGCTTAGTAGCGGGGGGGTACAATGAGCAGTTCTTC.

V and J are TRBV6-6 and TRBJ1-1, with 8 bases fitting TRBD1. The length of the CDR3 is 16 residues. The trim removed 6 bases at V and 4 bases at J, leaving 13 bases unmatched. Looked up from germline, CDR1 is MNHNY and CDR2 is SVGAGI (reference sequence). The CDR3 nucleotides are TGTGCCAGCAGGTCTCCGGGACAGGCAGTGGGCACTGAAGCTTTCTTT. Translating gives CASRSPGQAVGTEAFF.

The rearrangement links TRBV11-2 to TRBJ2-1, with D maybe TRBD2 (6 bases). This CDR3 comprises 13 residues. V dropped 5 bases and J dropped 9 bases, with 14 bases sitting between them. Germline V gene data show CDR1 as SGHAT and CDR2 as FQNNGV. The CDR3 is CASSPRDFGEQFF. In DNA, the CDR3 is TGTGCCAGCAGCCCGCGGGACTTCGGTGAGCAGTTCTTC.

The chain joins TRBV6-5 to TRBJ2-2; 10 bases match TRBD1. Per the germline V gene, CDR1 is MNHEY and CDR2 is SVGAGI. Trimming cost V 6 bases and J 6 bases; bases outside gene matches: 7. This CDR3 has 15 amino acids. This chain's CDR3 is CASSWTGGGAGELFF. In DNA form, the CDR3 reads TGTGCCAGCAGCTGGACAGGGGGTGGGGCCGGGGAGCTGTTTTTT.